The 2 T cell receptor beta chains presented below share a single source sample, sequenced in a study of blood T cell repertoires in COVID-19. The table came from immunoSEQ multiplex PCR; TCRdb's copy has only in-frame clones and leaves some out. The repertoire holds 150,000 to 200,000 clones, with about 80% as singletons. Sequenced material: PBMCs or T cells enriched from blood (not recorded which). These receptors all come from a man aged 50 or older who had recovered from COVID-19.

This chain connects TRBV2 to TRBJ1-5, with D possibly TRBD1 on 5 matching bases. The V gene's germline CDR1 is SNHLY and CDR2 FYNNEI. V dropped 7 bases and J dropped 6 bases, with 10 bases sitting between them. This CDR3 is 12 amino acids long. As DNA, the CDR3 is TGTGCCAGCACGGGGGTCGGTCAGCCCCAGCATTTT. Its translation: CASTGVGQPQHF.

The rearrangement links TRBV10-1 to TRBJ1-1; D not certain. Germline loops: CDR1 WNHNN, CDR2 SYGVQD (reference sequence). Trimming cost V 2 bases and J 0 bases, with 10 bases left between them. The CDR3 is 15 residues long. In nucleotides, the CDR3 is TGCGCCAGCAGTGAGAACGCGGCAATGAACACTGAAGCTTTCTTT. Its protein product is CASSENAAMNTEAFF.